This TCR beta chain was identified in a study of beta chain features in type 1 diabetes (dated by TCRdb to 2016 to 2019). In terms of the full investigation: No differences in mean age, gender distribution, total cell number or subset yield were found between patients and healthy donors. A total of 100 million to 110 million sorted cells were examined across all samples, and a strong correlation was observed between cell number per subset and RNA yield. The study compared TCRB repertoires of sorted circulating CD4+ T cell subsets between recently diagnosed type 1 diabetes patients and matched healthy donors. Regulatory and stem cell-like memory subsets were obtained from only 8 patients and roughly 8 healthy donors, while naive and central memory subsets were obtained from all 30 or so donors.

Only a few counts were recorded for this clone. Its specific antigen is unknown. One base away there is no much larger clone; base qualities are not given. V and J lose 4 bases and 6 bases, and a span of 16 bases separates them. From a lookup of the germline V gene, CDR1 and CDR2 are LGHNA and YSLEER. The CDR3 measures 14 amino acids from cysteine to phenylalanine. CDR3 DNA is the only sequence kept; it has 42 bases, read in frame from the first base. What the authors observed across the whole study: Because small numbers of individuals were included in the HLA sub-analyses, any influence of HLA type on TCRB rearrangement was left unresolved. Because cDNA was sequenced instead of genomic DNA, activated cells with high expression could be over-represented, although the groups did not differ in activation or CD3 levels. At VDJ recombination sites, patients with type 1 diabetes made fewer insertions and deleted more nucleotides, a pattern implying thymic rearrangement abnormalities. PCR might favor shorter templates, but patient and control samples were amplified and corrected together, so any skew would affect both groups equally. Naive, central memory and regulatory TCRB repertoires appeared to be more similar among patients than among healthy donors. A moderate but significant shortening of TCRB CDR3 length was observed in type 1 diabetes patients in all four CD4+ subsets.

All of the isolated RNA was reverse transcribed with the High Capacity cDNA Reverse Transcription Kit, so expressed TCRB transcripts were sequenced. Deep immunoSEQ sequencing was performed on naive, central memory and regulatory T cell samples, with an average of roughly 3.6 million total reads per sample. Sorted cells were lysed in RLT buffer, and RNA was extracted using DNase-treated RNeasy Micro or Mini kits according to cell number. Each cell subset was processed on its own to prevent cross-contamination, while patient and healthy donor samples were processed together. Using the immunoSEQ multiplex PCR, TCRB sequences were amplified from cDNA into 87-bp fragments spanning the CDR3 region. Sequencing of the amplicons was done on the Illumina HiSeq platform. Per the authors' processing: PCR bias was computationally corrected using synthetic template baselines, reads within Hamming distance 2 were collapsed, and singletons that could not be merged were discarded. By aligning reads against IMGT, V, D and J genes, CDR3 length, and insertions or deletions at six rearrangement sites were assigned. Within each subset, clonotype counts were normalized to sorted cell number, after which true diversity and Gini coefficients were computed with the tcR R package. Repertoire sharing was quantified using the overlap coefficient calculated on TCRB nucleotide sequences. As a proxy for the pre-selection repertoire, out-of-frame TCRB sequences from naive cells were analyzed. TCRdb obtained this table from immuneACCESS and retained in-frame rearrangements with V and J assigned. These tables miss some clones; where compared with another copy, unresolved V genes account for less than half of the shortfall, and the remainder is unexplained. V, J and clone size reflect that table, while D and trimming were determined from the DNA. Present in this sample are about 250,000 clones, approximately 14% of which were seen just once. Of the sample, about 0.024% is held by the ten largest clones.

A single peripheral blood draw of around 120 mL on average was collected from each donor into heparinised tubes. A BD FACSAria II was used to sort naive, central memory, regulatory and stem cell-like memory CD4+ T cells with a panel that included CD45RO, CCR7, CD25, CD127, CD95 and CD27. Purity was above 95% for every sorted population. PBMCs were isolated right away by Lymphoprep density gradient centrifugation and were stained directly, without culture. So that batch effects would be minimized, each experiment stained and sorted samples in pairs, pairing one healthy donor with one patient. The specimen was naive CD4+ T cells from blood. According to the study, the label for this sample's cell subset or site signals: true naive CD4+ T cells. The sequence was collected from a woman aged 40 to 49 in good health. The chain couples TRBV4-3 to TRBJ2-7, with no confidently assigned D gene. The CDR3 is CASSPSPGTGEQYF. The DNA sequence is given as TGCGCCAGCAGCCCCTCTCCCGGTACGGGCGAGCAGTACTTC.